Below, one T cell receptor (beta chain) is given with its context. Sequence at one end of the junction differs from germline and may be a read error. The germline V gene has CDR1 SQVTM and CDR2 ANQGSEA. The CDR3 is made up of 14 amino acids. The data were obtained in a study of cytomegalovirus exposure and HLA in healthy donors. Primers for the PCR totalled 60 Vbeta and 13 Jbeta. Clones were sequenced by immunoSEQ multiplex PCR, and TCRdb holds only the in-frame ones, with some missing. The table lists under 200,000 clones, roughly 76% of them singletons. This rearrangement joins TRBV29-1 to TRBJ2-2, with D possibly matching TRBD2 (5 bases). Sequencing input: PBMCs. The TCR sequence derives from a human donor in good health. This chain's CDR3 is CSVDRGLSTRELFF. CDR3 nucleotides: TGCAGCGTTGATAGAGGACTTAGCACCCGGGAGCTGTTTTTT.